The TCR beta chain under discussion was sequenced for a study of OX40 agonist ivuxolimab in advanced cancers. This CDR3 spans 15 amino acids. Germline assignment: CDR1 ENHRY and CDR2 SYGVKD. V lost 3 bases and J lost 7; bases outside the gene matches: 7. Sequencing used immunoSEQ multiplex PCR; TCRdb keeps in-frame clones, though not all of them. The sample consists of fewer than 85,000 clones, 88% of them appearing once. The chain employs TRBV10-3 and TRBJ2-7; 12 bases are shared with TRBD1. This sample comprised CD4+ or CD8+ T cells sorted from blood, obtained in a trial of the OX40 agonist ivuxolimab. This TCR came from an adult with an advanced solid tumor such as melanoma, head and neck, liver or kidney cancer. The CDR3 DNA reads TGTGCCATCAGTGACCGGGGACAGGGGGCAGGGGAGCAGTACTTC. It translates to CAISDRGQGAGEQYF.